Sequencing of this T cell receptor beta chain was carried out in a study of metastatic and nonmetastatic thyroid tumors. Study-wide context: Samples came from malignant and benign thyroid patients, and repertoires were compared across blood and tumor or nodule tissue.

The CDR3 spans 13 residues. Trimming shortened V by 5 bases and J by 8 bases, and 12 bases separated the two germline ends. Germline assignment: CDR1 MNHNS and CDR2 SASEGT. Authors' processing steps: Variation in CDR3 across clinicopathological groups served as the basis for constructing a distant-metastasis classifier in papillary thyroid cancer. TCRdb reanalyzed the PCR reads via MiXCR. The V and J calls, along with clone size, are taken from TCRdb and not from the paper's own processing. The profile shows about 20,000 clones, approximately 14% of them singletons. Not a single patient had been given any form of treatment at any point before undergoing thyroid surgery. This clone qualifies as medium-sized.

This TCR was recovered from a female donor with papillary thyroid cancer or a benign thyroid nodule (not recorded which). Some clones in this sample may be carry-over from other donors' samples. Sequences were obtained from blood. This rearrangement joins TRBV6-1 to TRBJ1-4; possible D gene TRBD1, 6 bases. This CDR3 is CASSSQGHEKLFF. The DNA for the CDR3 is TGTGCCAGCAGTAGCCAGGGGCACGAAAAACTGTTTTTT.